The clone carrying this TCR beta chain was picked up many times. Its antigen is not identified. This sample is drawn from a study of T cells in Graves' hyperthyroidism and ophthalmopathy. Based on clinical symptoms, serum thyroxine and TRAb, thyroid ultrasound and orbital computed tomography, diagnoses were reached. Findings of the study overall: Blood samples included most of the expanded thyroid clonotypes exceeding 0.001. Ophthalmopathy and stable hyperthyroidism were separated by a 13 V-J model.

V dropped 7 bases and J dropped 4 bases, with 12 bases sitting between them. This CDR3 is 13 amino acids long. Germline CDR1 MDHEN, CDR2 SYDVKM. TCR beta CDR3 region amplification was performed from RNA transcripts. When the TCR CDR3 underwent first-round RT-PCR, the HTBI primer set was used. One entry per CDR3 protein, called by TCRdb with MiXCR from the multiplex PCR reads. This table holds some 690,000 distinct CDR3 sequences, 17% found once. The V and J genes are TRBV28 and TRBJ2-3, with D possibly matching TRBD1 (6 bases). The TCR comes from a man between 50 and 59 years old with Graves' hyperthyroidism. Material for sequencing was blood. The CDR3 sequence: CASTLTGSDTQYF. The CDR3 DNA reads TGTGCCAGCACCTTGACAGGTTCAGATACGCAGTATTTT.